The entry below describes one TCR beta chain. The antigen this receptor binds is unknown. The record has no base qualities; no much larger clone is one base away. V loses 1 base at its end and J loses 2 bases; junction bases beyond the gene matches: 6. From its cysteine to its phenylalanine, the CDR3 spans 16 amino acids. Only the CDR3 part of the read is kept: 48 bases, read in frame from the first base. The germline V gene supplies CDR1 MGHRA and CDR2 YSYEKL. The library was made by the immunoSEQ multiplex PCR assay. The original pipeline was this. A statistical classification framework was built for diagnosing cytomegalovirus status from the catalog of TCR beta chain sequences. Sourced from immuneACCESS, this table was stored by TCRdb with only in-frame sequences that have V and J called. A share of the clones is absent; for the studies checked, an unresolved V gene accounts for under half, and the remainder has no known explanation. From that table come the V and J calls and clone size; the DNA was used to work out D and trimming. This sample lists around 300,000 clones; 88% were detected once. Clones ranked in the top ten supply around 0.88% of the sample.

The data derive from a study of cytomegalovirus exposure and HLA in healthy donors (TCRdb year 2017). With regard to the full study: A later analysis indicated that the roughly 130 validation repertoires were generated on the platform also employed for the approximately 700 repertoires of the first cohort. A separate validation cohort of some 130 different subjects was used in addition to the 666-subject first cohort. High-throughput TCR immunosequencing, statistical association of individual TCRs with disease status, and machine learning were combined to predict cytomegalovirus infection status. The study aimed to test whether signatures of past pathogen exposure could be identified by cataloging public T cell receptors.

Donors formed part of the validation cohort, which comprised over a hundred subjects and was distinct from the first cohort of under 850 subjects. What the research found in general, with its limitations: The study listed 164 TCR beta chains as associated with cytomegalovirus. Cytomegalovirus status was reported to be diagnosed by the classifier with high specificity and sensitivity in both the original and validation cohorts. A later analysis had no HLA typing for the validation cohort, so co-occurrence there was scored across all 110 or so repertoires. While some public TCRs were present in many individuals, most TCR sequences turned up only very rarely across donors. In vitro tests confirmed that a few of the cytomegalovirus-associated TCR beta chains recognize cytomegalovirus antigens. It was suggested by the authors that the approach could potentially be generalized to other disease states and immunological phenotypes. Of the cluster scores, roughly 93% were above 0 in a later analysis, which found that TCRs clustered in the first cohort also tended to co-occur in the approximately 130 validation repertoires.

Sequencing used PBMCs. The clonotype originates from a man aged 25 to 45 in good health and CMV-seronegative. The receptor chain draws on TRBV4-1 and TRBJ2-7, with 9 middle bases fitting TRBD2. The CDR3 protein: CASSQVLAGGAYEQYF. The bases read TGCGCCAGCAGCCAAGTGCTTGCGGGGGGGGCCTACGAGCAGTACTTC.